Below are 15 T cell receptor beta chains sequenced from a single sample in a study of T-cell reconstitution after alpha-beta-depleted transplantation in children. Unique molecular identifiers were incorporated during preparation of the TCRbeta library. TCRdb processed the PCR reads anew with MiXCR; each CDR3 protein has one entry. This repertoire shows just under 350,000 distinct CDR3 sequences, around 16% found once; its top ten account for about 41%. The sequencing used PBMCs, mostly from graft donor cells, collected 360 days after TCRalphabeta/CD19-depleted stem cell transplant. All receptors derive from a male patient aged 2 to 10 who had a stem cell transplant for acute lymphoblastic leukemia, so the T cells may come from the graft donor.

This clonotype has just a few counts. The gene calls are TRBV28 and TRBJ2-1; TRBD1 aligns across 8 bases. The CDR3 covers 15 residues. Germline CDR1 and CDR2: MDHEN and SYDVKM. After removal of 2 bases from V and 8 bases from J, the junction contained 8 bases not matched to a gene. CDR3 DNA: TGTGCCAGCAGTTTACTCTCCCAGGGGGCCGATGAGCAGTTCTTC. Translated: CASSLLSQGADEQFF.

The table lists this clonotype with a few counts. The V call is TRBV2, the J call TRBJ2-1, with D maybe TRBD2 (6 bases). The CDR3 has 18 residues. V was pared by 6 bases and J by 4 bases, with 25 bases between. The V gene's germline CDR1 is SNHLY and CDR2 FYNNEI. Here the CDR3 reads CASSSPLLAGRDYNEQFF. CDR3 DNA sequence: TGTGCCAGCAGCTCGCCACTTCTTGCCGGGCGGGATTACAATGAGCAGTTCTTC. The full variable domain, completed using reference TRBV2 and TRBJ2-1, is EPEVTQTPSHQVTQMGQEVILRCVPISNHLYFYWYRQILGQKVEFLVSFYNNEISEKSEIFDDQFSVERPDGSNFTLKIRSTKLEDSAMYFCASSSPLLAGRDYNEQFFGPGTRLTVL.

This chain connects TRBV2 to TRBJ2-5, with D possibly TRBD1 on 6 matching bases. This CDR3 is 13 amino acids long. Germline CDR1 and CDR2: SNHLY and FYNNEI. V was pared by 8 bases and J by 5 bases, with 15 bases between. DNA for the CDR3: TGTGCCAGCCTGAGGGGGTATAGGGAGACCCAGTACTTC. It is translated as CASLRGYRETQYF.

This clonotype showed up many times. V is TRBV10-3 and J is TRBJ2-7; no definite D call. The V and J ends lost 0 bases and 0 bases respectively, with 3 bases between them. Germline CDR1 ENHRY, CDR2 SYGVKD. The CDR3 covers 13 residues. The CDR3 sequence: CAISESLSYEQYF. In nucleotides, the CDR3 is TGTGCCATCAGTGAGTCTCTCTCCTACGAGCAGTACTTC.

The V and J genes are TRBV15 and TRBJ2-3; 8 nucleotides match TRBD2. There are 16 residues in the CDR3. Germline lookup yields CDR1 LNHNV and CDR2 YYDKDF (reference sequence). V lost 4 bases and J lost 4; bases outside the gene matches: 10. The CDR3 DNA sequence: TGTGCCACCAGCACCTTAGCGGGAATGGCGGCAGATACGCAGTATTTT. Its protein is CATSTLAGMAADTQYF.

A remark on this clonotype: An end of the junction does not agree with germline; a read error may underlie this. The chain uses TRBV5-1 and TRBJ1-1; 8 positions agree with TRBD1. Germline V gives CDR1 SGHRS, CDR2 YFSETQ. This CDR3 comprises 14 residues. Here the CDR3 DNA reads TGCGCCAGCAGATTGGACAGGGAGGACACTGAAGCTTTCTTT. It specifies CASRLDREDTEAFF.

This chain connects TRBV7-8 to TRBJ2-1, with 7 bases matching TRBD2. Germline CDR1 SGHVS, CDR2 FQNEAQ. Trimming cost V 2 bases and J 7 bases; bases outside gene matches: 14. The CDR3 has 17 amino acids. The CDR3 sequence is CASSLPGGGWGGNEQFF. The CDR3 DNA reads as TGTGCCAGCAGCTTACCGGGCGGCGGTTGGGGGGGGAATGAGCAGTTCTTC.

This chain uses TRBV29-1 with TRBJ2-7; 9 nucleotides line up with TRBD2. V was clipped by 4 bases and J by 7 bases; unmatched bases: 8. Per germline, CDR1 SQVTM and CDR2 ANQGSEA. The CDR3 length is 13 residues. CDR3 coding DNA: TGCAGCGTTGTAGGCCTAGCGGGGAGAGAGCAGTACTTC. Its protein is CSVVGLAGREQYF.

This clonotype showed up just a few times. The rearrangement joins TRBV7-6 to TRBJ1-1; the D gene is possibly TRBD1 (5 bases). Germline V lookup: CDR1 SGHVS, CDR2 FNYEAQ. The CDR3 is made up of 15 amino acids. The V end was cut by 5 bases, the J end by 6 bases, with 19 bases between. The CDR3 region is CASSPSFNPGAEAFF. Written as DNA, the CDR3 is TGTGCCAGCAGCCCAAGTTTTAACCCGGGGGCTGAAGCTTTCTTT.

This clonotype was seen only a few times. This chain connects TRBV12-3 or TRBV12-4 to TRBJ2-7; the D is unclear. The V and J ends lost 0 bases and 3 bases respectively, with 9 bases between them. The CDR3 covers 14 residues. In nucleotides, the CDR3 is TGTGCCAGCAGTTTAGCGCTTGGGTACTACGAGCAGTACTTC. Translated, it gives CASSLALGYYEQYF.

This clonotype was detected a few times. This chain connects TRBV11-2 to TRBJ2-3; the match to TRBD2 covers 12 bases. Germline trimming cut 3 bases from V and 4 bases from J; bases unmatched to any gene: 14. The germline V gene has CDR1 SGHAT and CDR2 FQNNGV. The CDR3 spans 19 residues. CDR3 sequence (DNA): TGTGCCAGCAGCTTCGACCTAGCGGGAGGGCACCTTCGAGCAGATACGCAGTATTTT. Amino acid sequence: CASSFDLAGGHLRADTQYF.

The chain recombines TRBV5-1 with TRBJ2-3; D not certain. With 1 base removed from V and 1 base from J, the gap between germline ends came to 7 bases. CDR3 size: 14 residues. CDR1 and CDR2 from the germline V gene are SGHRS and YFSETQ. The CDR3 spells CASSLSAGTDTQYF. In DNA, the CDR3 is TGCGCCAGCAGCTTGAGCGCTGGCACAGATACGCAGTATTTT.

This clonotype appeared a few times. This chain links TRBV4-1 with TRBJ2-7, with unresolved D. Germline CDR1 reads MGHRA; CDR2 reads YSYEKL. CDR3 length: 15 residues. V was pared by 1 base and J by 2 bases, with 12 bases between. CDR3 in amino acids: CASSQADGATYEQYF. The CDR3 DNA sequence: TGCGCCAGCAGCCAAGCGGACGGAGCGACCTACGAGCAGTACTTC.

This clonotype has at least ten counts. This chain connects TRBV28 to TRBJ2-5; the D gene is possibly TRBD1 (6 bases). This CDR3 contains 13 residues. The V end was cut by 3 bases, the J end by 4 bases, with 9 bases between. Germline V CDR1 and CDR2: MDHEN, SYDVKM. This chain's CDR3 is CASSLGALETQYF. The CDR3 nucleotides read TGTGCCAGCAGTTTGGGGGCACTAGAGACCCAGTACTTC.

This sequence joins TRBV4-2 and TRBJ2-1, with TRBD2 matching over 7 bases. Germline V gene sequence: CDR1 LGHNA, CDR2 YNFKEQ. The CDR3 sequence is 17 residues long. With V trimmed by 0 bases and J by 2 bases, 7 bases remained unmatched. In nucleotides, the CDR3 is TGTGCCAGCAGCCAAGAAGGTAGCGGGTACGCCTACAATGAGCAGTTCTTC. Its translation is CASSQEGSGYAYNEQFF.